This T cell receptor (beta chain) was sequenced during a study of Ad26.COV2.S vaccination and SARS-CoV-2 variants (TCRdb year 2021). About the study as a whole: Donors in the vaccine arm were drawn from COV1001, a multicentre, randomized, double-blind, placebo-controlled phase I-IIa trial testing Ad26.COV2.S in healthy adults. Ad26.COV2.S was administered intramuscularly at 5 x 10^10 or 1 x 10^11 viral particles, either as a single shot or as two shots given 56 days apart. The specificity and breadth of SARS-CoV-2-reactive T cell receptors after Ad26.COV2.S vaccination were assessed by TCRbeta repertoire sequencing. A total of 32 samples were included in the TCR-sequenced set, comprising around 20 Ad26.COV2.S vaccine recipients, 5 placebo recipients and 8 SARS-CoV-2 convalescent individuals. Trial participants were randomized into five groups of five: low-dose or high-dose Ad26.COV2.S given once or twice, or placebo on both occasions. Investigators did not know the trial group allocation while performing experiments and assessing outcomes.

On the study overall, not on this receptor specifically: Comparable non-spike TCR breadth was observed between vaccine and placebo recipients, consistent with only spike being contained in the vaccine. The authors noted that total T cell responses may have been underestimated by the TCR breadth and depth analyses. After vaccination, spike-specific CD8+ and CD4+ T cell responses were reported to show substantial breadth. The study lacked the statistical power to compare responses across vaccine doses or regimens. Compared with placebo recipients, Ad26.COV2.S recipients showed higher spike-specific TCR breadth (P = 0.0014).

Of note for this clone: No cognate antigen has been identified for it. No base quality information exists; no much larger clone differs at one position.

In light of the paper, this sample's treatment or condition label describes: 15 to 20 received Ad26.COV2.S at low or high dose, single or two shots; roughly five received placebo; per-sample allocation not given. Repertoires of vaccine and placebo recipients were sequenced from samples collected on day 63 after the first injection. In Cohort 1b, fewer than 30 adults aged 18-55 years were enrolled at a single site in Boston, USA, between 29 July and 7 August 2020. Ad26.COV2.S consisted of a replication-incompetent adenovirus type 26 vector by which a prefusion-stabilized SARS-CoV-2 spike protein from the original Wuhan strain was expressed. The immunoSEQ Assay was used to sequence TCRbeta CDR3 regions. After extraction, genomic DNA underwent amplification by bias-controlled multiplex PCR, followed by high-throughput sequencing. The study's processing was this. To quantify the absolute abundance of every unique TCRbeta CDR3 region, sequences were collapsed and filtered. T cell fraction was estimated by normalization of TCRbeta template counts to usable DNA, with usable DNA being measured through amplification of reference genes present in all nucleated cells. Repertoire TCRs were annotated as SARS-CoV-2-specific when V gene, CDR3 amino acid sequence and J gene were exactly matched to a known reactive TCR set. The reference SARS-CoV-2 TCR set came from MIRA and was filtered for enrichment in COVID-19-positive ImmuneCODE repertoires, removing public or cross-reactive TCRs. Using the MIRA antigens, annotated TCRs were further analysed by specific ORF or by position within an ORF. Breadth was defined as annotated unique rearrangements over total unique productive rearrangements; depth was the summed frequency of those rearrangements. Two-sided Wilcoxon rank-sum tests were used to compare TCR breadth between groups. What TCRdb holds here is the immuneACCESS table cut down to in-frame rearrangements. Part of the clones is not present; checked against another copy, under half of the missing clones reflect an unresolved V gene, and the others are unexplained. V, J and clone size derive from that table, while D and trimming were established from the DNA sequence. The sample yields about 480,000 clones; approximately 88% were counted once. The ten largest account for 9.5% to 15% of the sample.

The CDR3, cysteine through phenylalanine, is 16 amino acids long. Only the CDR3 DNA is retained, 48 bases long and in frame from the first base. CDR1 and CDR2 are read off the germline V gene (reference sequence) as LGHDT and YNNKEL. V and J lose 1 base and 2 bases, and a span of 9 bases separates them. Material: peripheral blood, obtained in a trial of Ad26.COV2.S vaccine versus placebo. The rearrangement joined TRBV3-1 (or the pseudogene TRBV3-2) to TRBJ2-6, with an unclear D gene assignment. The source is a person aged 18-60 years who received the Ad26.COV2.S COVID-19 vaccine or a placebo. The CDR3 reads as follows: CASSQGLNTGANVLTF. The nucleotides read TGTGCCAGCAGCCAAGGCCTCAATACTGGGGCCAACGTCCTGACTTTC.